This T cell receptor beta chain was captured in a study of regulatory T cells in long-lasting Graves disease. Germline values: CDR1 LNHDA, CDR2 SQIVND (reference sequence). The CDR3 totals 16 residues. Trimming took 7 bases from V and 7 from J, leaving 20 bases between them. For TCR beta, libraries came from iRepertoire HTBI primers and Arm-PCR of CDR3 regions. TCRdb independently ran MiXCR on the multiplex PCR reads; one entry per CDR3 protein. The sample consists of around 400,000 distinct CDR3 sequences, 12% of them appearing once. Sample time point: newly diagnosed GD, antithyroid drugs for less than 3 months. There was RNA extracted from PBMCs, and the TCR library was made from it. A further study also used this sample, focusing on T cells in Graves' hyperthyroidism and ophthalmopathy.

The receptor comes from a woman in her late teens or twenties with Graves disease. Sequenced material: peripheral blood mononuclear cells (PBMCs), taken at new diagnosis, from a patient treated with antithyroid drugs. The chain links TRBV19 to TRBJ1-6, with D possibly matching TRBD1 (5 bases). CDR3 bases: TGTGCCAGTACCCCCGTCGTGGGGCCTCGGAATTCACCCCTCCACTTT. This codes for CASTPVVGPRNSPLHF.